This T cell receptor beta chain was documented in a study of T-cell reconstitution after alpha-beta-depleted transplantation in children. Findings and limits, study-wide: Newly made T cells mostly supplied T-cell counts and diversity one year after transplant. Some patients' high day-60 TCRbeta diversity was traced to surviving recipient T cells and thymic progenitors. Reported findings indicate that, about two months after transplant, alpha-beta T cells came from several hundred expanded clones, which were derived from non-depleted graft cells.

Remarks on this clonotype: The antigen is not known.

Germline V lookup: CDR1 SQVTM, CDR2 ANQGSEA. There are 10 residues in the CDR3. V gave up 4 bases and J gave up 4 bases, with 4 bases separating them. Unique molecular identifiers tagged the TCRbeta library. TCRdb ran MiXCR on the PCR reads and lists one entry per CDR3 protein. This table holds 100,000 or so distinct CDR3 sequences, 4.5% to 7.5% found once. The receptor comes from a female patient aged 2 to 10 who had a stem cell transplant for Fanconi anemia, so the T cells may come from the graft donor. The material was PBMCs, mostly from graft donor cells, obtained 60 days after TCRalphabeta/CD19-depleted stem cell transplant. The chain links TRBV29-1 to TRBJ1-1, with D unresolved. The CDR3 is CSVASTEAFF. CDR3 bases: TGCAGCGTTGCGAGCACTGAAGCTTTCTTT.